Reported below is one T cell receptor (beta chain). This sample was included in a study of cytomegalovirus exposure and HLA in healthy donors. TCRdb's table, derived via immunoSEQ multiplex PCR, lists solely in-frame clones and lacks some. The table includes fewer than 80,000 clones, over 95% detected once. Sequencing used PBMCs. The TCR was taken from a woman aged 18-30 years in good health and CMV-seropositive.

For the CDR3, the DNA is TGCAGCGTTGCTAGCGGGATTGGGGCCTACGAGCAGTACTTC. Translating it yields CSVASGIGAYEQYF. This chain joins TRBV29-1 and TRBJ2-7; 9 bases map to TRBD2. The CDR3 loop spans 14 amino acids. V gave up 4 bases and J gave up 2 bases; unmatched junction bases: 6. Germline V CDR1 and CDR2: SQVTM, ANQGSEA.